The sequence of this TCR beta chain was determined in a study of cytomegalovirus exposure and HLA in healthy donors. Study conclusions and caveats: Later analysis identified several of the most significant clusters that appeared linked to common viral pathogens. Researchers reported in a later analysis that a missense DCLRE1C variant was tied to TCR beta V- and J-gene trimming.

Points on this clone: Its antigen is as yet unknown.

PCR employed 60 Vbeta and 13 Jbeta primers. This table comes from immunoSEQ multiplex PCR, and its TCRdb copy is limited to in-frame clones, with some not included. Here the sample spans about 160,000 clones, 75% to 80% being singletons. The V gene lost 1 base and the J gene lost 1 base, with 10 bases spanning the gap. CDR1 is MNHNS and CDR2 is SASEGT in the germline V gene. CDR3 length equals 15 residues. V is TRBV6-1 and J is TRBJ1-1; D possibly corresponds to TRBD1 (5 bases). This receptor was obtained from a woman aged 40 to 55 in good health and CMV-seronegative. The sequencing input was PBMCs. The CDR3 DNA follows: TGTGCCAGCAGTGAAGGTCACGGGGGGAACACTGAAGCTTTCTTT. Protein product: CASSEGHGGNTEAFF.